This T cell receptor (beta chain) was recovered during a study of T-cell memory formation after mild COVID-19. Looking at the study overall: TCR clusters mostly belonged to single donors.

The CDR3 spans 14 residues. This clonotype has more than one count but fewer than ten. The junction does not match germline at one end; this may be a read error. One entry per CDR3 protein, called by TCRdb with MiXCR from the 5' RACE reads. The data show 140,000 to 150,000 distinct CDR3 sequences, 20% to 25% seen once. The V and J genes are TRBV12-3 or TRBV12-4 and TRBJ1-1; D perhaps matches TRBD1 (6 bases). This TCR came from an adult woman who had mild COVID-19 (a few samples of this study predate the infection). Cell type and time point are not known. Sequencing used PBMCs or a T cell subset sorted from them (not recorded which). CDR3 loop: CASSSTGGERVLSF. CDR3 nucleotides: TGTGCCAGCAGTTCGACAGGTGGGGAAAGGGTGCTTTCTTTT.